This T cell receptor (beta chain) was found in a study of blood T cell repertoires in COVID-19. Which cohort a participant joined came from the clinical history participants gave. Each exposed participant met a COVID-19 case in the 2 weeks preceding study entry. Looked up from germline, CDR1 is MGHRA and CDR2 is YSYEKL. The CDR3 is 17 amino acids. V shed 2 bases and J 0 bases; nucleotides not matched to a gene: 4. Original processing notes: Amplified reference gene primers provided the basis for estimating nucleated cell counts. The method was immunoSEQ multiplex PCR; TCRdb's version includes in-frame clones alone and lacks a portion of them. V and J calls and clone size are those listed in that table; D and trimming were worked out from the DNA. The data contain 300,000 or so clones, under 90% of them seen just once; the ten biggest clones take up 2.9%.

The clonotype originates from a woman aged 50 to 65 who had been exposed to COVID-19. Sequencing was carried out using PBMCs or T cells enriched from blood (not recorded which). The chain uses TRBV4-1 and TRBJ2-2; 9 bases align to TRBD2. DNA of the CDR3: TGCGCCAGCAGCCAACGGCGGGGGGGGTCGAACACCGGGGAGCTGTTTTTT. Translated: CASSQRRGGSNTGELFF.